The present TCR beta chain was sequenced within a study of OX40 agonist ivuxolimab in advanced cancers. Germline CDR1 is SGHRS and CDR2 is YFSETQ. The CDR3 loop spans 17 amino acids. With 0 bases removed from V and 6 bases from J, the gap between germline ends came to 19 bases. TCRdb's table, derived via immunoSEQ multiplex PCR, lists solely in-frame clones and lacks some. This sample yields about 76,000 clones, of which about 87% are seen a single time; 5.5% to 7.5% belongs to the top ten. V is TRBV5-1 and J is TRBJ1-5; tentatively, D is TRBD1 (5 bases). Sequencing was performed on CD4+ or CD8+ T cells sorted from blood, taken in a trial of the OX40 agonist ivuxolimab. The source of this sequence is an adult with an advanced solid tumor such as melanoma, head and neck, liver or kidney cancer. The CDR3: CASSLEAGGAGSQPQHF. CDR3 DNA sequence: TGCGCCAGCAGCTTGGAAGCGGGAGGGGCAGGTAGTCAGCCCCAGCATTTT.